Here is one T cell receptor (beta chain) with its context. Authors' analysis steps: From reference gene primer amplification, estimates of nucleated cell counts were derived. Clones were sequenced by immunoSEQ multiplex PCR, and TCRdb holds only the in-frame ones, with some missing. V and J calls and clone size come straight from that table; D and trimming were deduced from the DNA. The sample holds approximately 220,000 clones, approximately 87% seen once. This entry is derived from a study of blood T cell repertoires in COVID-19. Study details: Acute and convalescent COVID-19 specimens originated in the United States, Italy and Spain. Sample material is recorded as cDNA or gDNA derived from T cells, B-cell-depleted T cells, or PBMCs.

V was clipped by 4 bases and J by 0 bases; unmatched bases: 6. CDR3 length: 16 amino acids. Germline CDR1 is SGHRS and CDR2 is YFSETQ. The J gene is TRBJ2-2, the V gene TRBV5-1; 7 bases map to TRBD2. The sample taken for sequencing was peripheral blood. This clonotype was obtained from a man aged 60 to 69 who had recovered from COVID-19. The CDR3 spells CASSPLGGANTGELFF. The CDR3 nucleotides read TGCGCCAGCAGCCCCCTGGGGGGGGCGAACACCGGGGAGCTGTTTTTT. The whole variable domain, remainder taken from reference TRBV5-1 and TRBJ2-2, is KAGVTQTPRYLIKTRGQQVTLSCSPISGHRSVSWYQQTPGQGLQFLFEYFSETQRNKGNFPGRFSGRQFSNSRSEMNVSTLELGDSALYLCASSPLGGANTGELFFGEGSRLTVL.